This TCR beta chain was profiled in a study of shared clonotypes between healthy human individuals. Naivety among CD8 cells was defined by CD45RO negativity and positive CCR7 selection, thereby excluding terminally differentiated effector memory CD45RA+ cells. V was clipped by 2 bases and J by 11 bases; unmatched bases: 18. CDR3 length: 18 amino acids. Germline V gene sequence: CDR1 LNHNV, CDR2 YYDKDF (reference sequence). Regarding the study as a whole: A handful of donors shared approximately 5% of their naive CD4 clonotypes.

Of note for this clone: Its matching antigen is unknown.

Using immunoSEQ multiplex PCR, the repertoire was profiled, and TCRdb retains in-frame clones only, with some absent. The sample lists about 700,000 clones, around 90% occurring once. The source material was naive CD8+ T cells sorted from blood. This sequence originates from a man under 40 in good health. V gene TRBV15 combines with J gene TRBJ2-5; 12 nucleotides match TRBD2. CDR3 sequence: CATSRSRLAGDPAGEQYF. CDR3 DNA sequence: TGTGCCACCAGCAGATCCCGACTAGCGGGAGACCCAGCTGGTGAGCAGTACTTC.